Listed below are T cell receptor beta chains from one sample, sequenced in a study of blood T cell repertoires in COVID-19. The method was immunoSEQ multiplex PCR; TCRdb's version includes in-frame clones alone and lacks a portion of them. The sample holds about 260,000 clones, 85% to 90% seen once. The sequencing input was PBMCs or T cells enriched from blood (not recorded which). The receptors were gathered from a man aged 50 to 60 who had been exposed to COVID-19. Each CDR3 is given with its conserved first and last residue. The order of the fields is D gene, J gene, V gene, clone size, CDR3 protein, CDR3 DNA. The D gene is left open where the match is weak. Clone size is shown for a subset of rows, as once, few, many or a class of expanded clone.

D gene: TRBD1
J gene: TRBJ1-2
V gene: TRBV7-9
clone size: NA
CDR3 protein: CASSPGRDSYGYTF
CDR3 DNA: TGTGCCAGCAGCCCAGGACGGGACAGCTATGGCTACACCTTC

D gene: TRBD2
J gene: TRBJ2-1
V gene: TRBV5-1
clone size: NA
CDR3 protein: CASSLVVTSGRNEQFF
CDR3 DNA: TGCGCCAGCAGCTTGGTGGTGACTAGCGGGAGAAATGAGCAGTTCTTC

D gene: TRBD2
J gene: TRBJ2-1
V gene: TRBV19
clone size: NA
CDR3 protein: CASSMREGLLTYNEQFF
CDR3 DNA: TGTGCCAGTAGCATGCGGGAGGGCCTATTGACCTACAATGAGCAGTTCTTC

D gene: TRBD1
J gene: TRBJ2-3
V gene: TRBV29-1
clone size: NA
CDR3 protein: CSVRGTGRRTDTQYF
CDR3 DNA: TGCAGCGTCAGGGGGACGGGACGACGGACAGATACGCAGTATTTT

D gene: TRBD1
J gene: TRBJ1-1
V gene: TRBV9
clone size: NA
CDR3 protein: CASSSRTGDPEAFF
CDR3 DNA: TGTGCCAGCAGCTCACGGACAGGGGATCCTGAAGCTTTCTTT

D gene: TRBD1
J gene: TRBJ1-4
V gene: TRBV2
clone size: once
CDR3 protein: CASSDLIITGTGGTNEKLFF
CDR3 DNA: TGTGCCAGCAGTGATCTAATCATAACCGGGACAGGGGGGACTAATGAAAAACTGTTTTTT

D gene: TRBD1
J gene: TRBJ1-1
V gene: TRBV4-1
clone size: NA
CDR3 protein: CASSFRTGEAFF
CDR3 DNA: TGCGCCAGCAGCTTCCGGACAGGTGAAGCTTTCTTT

D gene: NA
J gene: TRBJ2-1
V gene: TRBV9
clone size: NA
CDR3 protein: CASSVATGRGLYNEQFF
CDR3 DNA: TGTGCCAGCAGCGTAGCTACGGGGCGGGGACTTTACAATGAGCAGTTCTTC

D gene: NA
J gene: TRBJ1-4
V gene: TRBV19
clone size: NA
CDR3 protein: CASSAGGTNEKLFF
CDR3 DNA: TGTGCCAGTAGTGCCGGGGGGACTAATGAAAAACTGTTTTTT

D gene: NA
J gene: TRBJ1-1
V gene: TRBV7-2
clone size: NA
CDR3 protein: CASSFVQGGTEAFF
CDR3 DNA: TGTGCCAGCAGCTTTGTCCAGGGAGGGACTGAAGCTTTCTTT

D gene: TRBD1
J gene: TRBJ1-4
V gene: TRBV7-9
clone size: NA
CDR3 protein: CASSSPGQERRATNEKLFF
CDR3 DNA: TGTGCCAGCAGCTCGCCGGGACAGGAGAGACGCGCAACTAATGAAAAACTGTTTTTT

D gene: NA
J gene: TRBJ2-7
V gene: TRBV30
clone size: NA
CDR3 protein: CASQGSSSYEQYF
CDR3 DNA: TGTGCCTCTCAGGGGTCGAGCTCCTACGAGCAGTACTTC

D gene: TRBD2
J gene: TRBJ2-1
V gene: TRBV5-1
clone size: NA
CDR3 protein: CASSQDLGGNGQFF
CDR3 DNA: TGCGCCAGCAGCCAGGATTTGGGAGGGAATGGGCAGTTCTTC

D gene: NA
J gene: TRBJ1-2
V gene: TRBV7-9
clone size: NA
CDR3 protein: CASSLSGIYGYTF
CDR3 DNA: TGTGCCAGCAGCTTATCAGGGATCTATGGCTACACCTTC

D gene: TRBD1
J gene: TRBJ1-4
V gene: TRBV5-1
clone size: NA
CDR3 protein: CASSLGQGDEKLFF
CDR3 DNA: TGCGCCAGCAGCTTGGGACAGGGCGATGAAAAACTGTTTTTT

D gene: NA
J gene: TRBJ1-1
V gene: TRBV18
clone size: once
CDR3 protein: CASSPTTGTNTEAFF
CDR3 DNA: TGTGCCAGCTCACCTACAACAGGCACGAACACTGAAGCTTTCTTT

D gene: TRBD2
J gene: TRBJ2-1
V gene: TRBV24-1
clone size: NA
CDR3 protein: CATSLAGAYNEQFF
CDR3 DNA: TGTGCCACCAGTCTAGCGGGAGCCTACAATGAGCAGTTCTTC

D gene: NA
J gene: TRBJ1-2
V gene: TRBV6-6
clone size: NA
CDR3 protein: CASSLRQNYYGYTF
CDR3 DNA: TGTGCCAGCAGCCTCCGTCAAAACTACTATGGCTACACCTTC

D gene: TRBD1
J gene: TRBJ1-1
V gene: TRBV6-1
clone size: NA
CDR3 protein: CASSETGQGVSEAFF
CDR3 DNA: TGTGCCAGCAGTGAGACGGGACAGGGTGTGTCTGAAGCTTTCTTT

D gene: TRBD2
J gene: TRBJ2-1
V gene: TRBV10-2
clone size: NA
CDR3 protein: CAPRRSGKKSYNEQFF
CDR3 DNA: TGCGCCCCCCGTCGTAGCGGGAAGAAATCCTACAATGAGCAGTTCTTC

D gene: NA
J gene: TRBJ2-1
V gene: TRBV7-3
clone size: NA
CDR3 protein: CASSLQRLSEQFF
CDR3 DNA: TGTGCCAGCAGCTTACAGAGACTATCTGAGCAGTTCTTC

D gene: TRBD1
J gene: TRBJ1-1
V gene: TRBV5-5
clone size: NA
CDR3 protein: CASSPGQGPIRAFF
CDR3 DNA: TGTGCCAGCAGCCCCGGACAGGGCCCGATTCGGGCTTTCTTT

D gene: TRBD1
J gene: TRBJ1-6
V gene: TRBV11-2
clone size: NA
CDR3 protein: CASSSSGTGYNSPLHF
CDR3 DNA: TGTGCCAGCAGCTCATCCGGGACAGGTTATAATTCACCCCTCCACTTT

D gene: NA
J gene: TRBJ2-7
V gene: TRBV5-6
clone size: NA
CDR3 protein: CASSPMSREQYF
CDR3 DNA: TGTGCCAGCAGCCCCATGTCTCGGGAGCAGTACTTC

D gene: NA
J gene: TRBJ1-3
V gene: TRBV27
clone size: NA
CDR3 protein: CASSLRQFGNTIYF
CDR3 DNA: TGTGCCAGCAGCCTAAGACAGTTTGGAAACACCATATATTTT

D gene: TRBD2
J gene: TRBJ2-1
V gene: TRBV5-1
clone size: NA
CDR3 protein: CASSILAGDYNEQFF
CDR3 DNA: TGCGCCAGCAGCATACTAGCGGGAGATTACAATGAGCAGTTCTTC

D gene: NA
J gene: TRBJ1-2
V gene: TRBV7-2
clone size: NA
CDR3 protein: CASSLSSYGYTF
CDR3 DNA: TGTGCCAGCAGCTTATCATCCTATGGCTACACCTTC

D gene: NA
J gene: TRBJ1-2
V gene: TRBV10-2
clone size: NA
CDR3 protein: CASSDNPGLYGYTF
CDR3 DNA: TGCGCCAGCAGTGATAACCCAGGTTTATATGGGTACACCTTC

D gene: TRBD1
J gene: TRBJ1-1
V gene: TRBV15
clone size: NA
CDR3 protein: CATSRGTGGLTEAFF
CDR3 DNA: TGTGCCACCAGCAGGGGGACAGGGGGCCTCACTGAAGCTTTCTTT

D gene: NA
J gene: TRBJ2-5
V gene: TRBV4-2
clone size: NA
CDR3 protein: CASSFGGTQETQYF
CDR3 DNA: TGTGCCAGCAGCTTCGGGGGAACCCAAGAGACCCAGTACTTC

D gene: TRBD2
J gene: TRBJ2-3
V gene: TRBV3-1/TRBV3-2
clone size: NA
CDR3 protein: CASSQGTSGYTDTQYF
CDR3 DNA: TGTGCCAGCAGCCAAGGGACTAGCGGGTACACAGATACGCAGTATTTT

D gene: TRBD1
J gene: TRBJ1-4
V gene: TRBV5-1
clone size: once
CDR3 protein: CASSPRGDRSFYHEKLFF
CDR3 DNA: TGCGCCAGCAGCCCTCGTGGGGACAGGTCCTTCTACCATGAAAAACTGTTTTTT

D gene: NA
J gene: TRBJ1-2
V gene: TRBV28
clone size: NA
CDR3 protein: CASSFGGSNYGYTF
CDR3 DNA: TGTGCCAGCAGTTTCGGGGGATCTAACTATGGCTACACCTTC

D gene: NA
J gene: TRBJ2-5
V gene: TRBV5-4
clone size: once
CDR3 protein: CASTTDSLETQYF
CDR3 DNA: TGTGCCAGCACCACGGACAGTTTGGAGACCCAGTACTTC

D gene: TRBD1
J gene: TRBJ1-1
V gene: TRBV7-3
clone size: NA
CDR3 protein: CASSSQGVLTEAFF
CDR3 DNA: TGTGCCAGCAGCTCCCAGGGGGTTTTGACTGAAGCTTTCTTT

D gene: NA
J gene: TRBJ2-7
V gene: TRBV6-6
clone size: NA
CDR3 protein: CASSYDQRGYEQYF
CDR3 DNA: TGTGCCAGCAGTTACGACCAAAGGGGGTACGAGCAGTACTTC

D gene: TRBD1
J gene: TRBJ1-2
V gene: TRBV28
clone size: NA
CDR3 protein: CASSGQGRRAHYGYTF
CDR3 DNA: TGTGCCAGCAGTGGACAGGGGCGGCGCGCTCACTATGGCTACACCTTC

D gene: NA
J gene: TRBJ2-7
V gene: TRBV28
clone size: NA
CDR3 protein: CASRRWDTLEQYF
CDR3 DNA: TGTGCCAGCAGGAGGTGGGACACCCTCGAGCAGTACTTC

D gene: TRBD1
J gene: TRBJ1-1
V gene: TRBV27
clone size: once
CDR3 protein: CASSNGQGDTEAFF
CDR3 DNA: TGTGCCAGCAGTAATGGACAGGGAGACACTGAAGCTTTCTTT

D gene: TRBD1
J gene: TRBJ1-2
V gene: TRBV6-5
clone size: NA
CDR3 protein: CASSYSNRGFYGYTF
CDR3 DNA: TGTGCCAGCAGTTACTCCAACAGGGGGTTCTACGGCTACACCTTC

D gene: NA
J gene: TRBJ2-2
V gene: TRBV7-9
clone size: NA
CDR3 protein: CASSPQGTGELFF
CDR3 DNA: TGTGCCAGCAGCCCACAGGGAACCGGGGAGCTGTTTTTT

D gene: NA
J gene: TRBJ1-5
V gene: TRBV27
clone size: NA
CDR3 protein: CASSSRGTGFNQPQHF
CDR3 DNA: TGTGCCAGCAGTTCGAGGGGGACGGGGTTCAATCAGCCCCAGCATTTT

D gene: TRBD1
J gene: TRBJ1-1
V gene: TRBV29-1
clone size: NA
CDR3 protein: CSARTGGTEAFF
CDR3 DNA: TGCAGCGCCCGGACAGGCGGGACTGAAGCTTTCTTT

D gene: TRBD2
J gene: TRBJ2-5
V gene: TRBV5-1
clone size: NA
CDR3 protein: CASSPGTSGGQETQYF
CDR3 DNA: TGCGCCAGCAGCCCCGGGACTAGCGGGGGGCAAGAGACCCAGTACTTC

D gene: NA
J gene: TRBJ2-3
V gene: TRBV5-1
clone size: once
CDR3 protein: CASSLVRWDTQYF
CDR3 DNA: TGCGCCAGCAGCTTGGTCAGATGGGATACGCAGTATTTT

D gene: NA
J gene: TRBJ1-2
V gene: TRBV5-1
clone size: few
CDR3 protein: CASSLVDPGSYGYTF
CDR3 DNA: TGCGCCAGCAGCTTGGTGGATCCGGGGAGCTATGGCTACACCTTC

D gene: NA
J gene: TRBJ1-1
V gene: TRBV7-2
clone size: NA
CDR3 protein: CASSLMGAANTEAFF
CDR3 DNA: TGTGCCAGCAGCCTTATGGGGGCAGCGAACACTGAAGCTTTCTTT

D gene: NA
J gene: TRBJ1-2
V gene: TRBV20-1
clone size: NA
CDR3 protein: CSASNRDGYTF
CDR3 DNA: TGCAGTGCTAGTAACAGGGATGGCTACACCTTC

D gene: NA
J gene: TRBJ1-2
V gene: TRBV3-1/TRBV3-2
clone size: NA
CDR3 protein: CASSQDTGLTYGYTF
CDR3 DNA: TGTGCCAGCAGCCAAGATACAGGTTTAACGTATGGCTACACCTTC

D gene: NA
J gene: TRBJ2-5
V gene: TRBV2
clone size: NA
CDR3 protein: CASRGGAETQYF
CDR3 DNA: TGTGCCAGCAGGGGGGGGGCGGAGACCCAGTACTTC

D gene: NA
J gene: TRBJ2-5
V gene: TRBV4-1
clone size: NA
CDR3 protein: CASGKGRQAQETQYF
CDR3 DNA: TGCGCCAGCGGCAAGGGAAGACAGGCCCAAGAGACCCAGTACTTC

D gene: NA
J gene: TRBJ1-2
V gene: TRBV9
clone size: NA
CDR3 protein: CASSADSGYTF
CDR3 DNA: TGTGCCAGCAGCGCCGACAGCGGCTACACCTTC

D gene: TRBD1
J gene: TRBJ1-4
V gene: TRBV2
clone size: NA
CDR3 protein: CASSAYGQGAEKLFF
CDR3 DNA: TGTGCCAGCAGTGCCTACGGACAGGGGGCTGAAAAACTGTTTTTT

D gene: NA
J gene: TRBJ1-2
V gene: TRBV7-9
clone size: NA
CDR3 protein: CASSLGGQFNHGYTF
CDR3 DNA: TGTGCCAGCAGCTTAGGAGGACAGTTCAACCATGGCTACACCTTC

D gene: NA
J gene: TRBJ2-3
V gene: TRBV5-1
clone size: NA
CDR3 protein: CASSLPSASTDTQYF
CDR3 DNA: TGCGCCAGCAGCTTGCCCAGCGCTAGCACAGATACGCAGTATTTT

D gene: NA
J gene: TRBJ1-1
V gene: TRBV10-3
clone size: once
CDR3 protein: CAIGVDGANTEAFF
CDR3 DNA: TGTGCCATAGGGGTGGACGGAGCGAACACTGAAGCTTTCTTT

D gene: NA
J gene: TRBJ2-1
V gene: TRBV5-1
clone size: NA
CDR3 protein: CASSPQGEPSYNEQFF
CDR3 DNA: TGCGCCAGCAGCCCCCAAGGGGAACCCTCCTACAATGAGCAGTTCTTC

D gene: NA
J gene: TRBJ1-5
V gene: TRBV14
clone size: NA
CDR3 protein: CASRRGRLSNQPQHF
CDR3 DNA: TGTGCCAGCAGGCGAGGCCGACTTAGCAATCAGCCCCAGCATTTT

D gene: NA
J gene: TRBJ1-1
V gene: TRBV28
clone size: NA
CDR3 protein: CASRLGWGVGMNTEAFF
CDR3 DNA: TGTGCCAGCAGGCTCGGCTGGGGGGTTGGTATGAACACTGAAGCTTTCTTT